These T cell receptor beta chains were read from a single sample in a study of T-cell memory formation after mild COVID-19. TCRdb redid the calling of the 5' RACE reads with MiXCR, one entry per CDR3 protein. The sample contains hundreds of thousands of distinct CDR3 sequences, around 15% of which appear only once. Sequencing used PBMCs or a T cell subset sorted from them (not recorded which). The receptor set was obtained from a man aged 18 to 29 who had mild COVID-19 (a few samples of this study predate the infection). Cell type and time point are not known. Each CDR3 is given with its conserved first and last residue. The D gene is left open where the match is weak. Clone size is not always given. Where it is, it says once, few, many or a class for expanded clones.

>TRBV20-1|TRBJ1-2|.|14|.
CSAGTTQLSYGYTF
TGCAGTGCCGGGACAACCCAGCTTTCCTATGGCTACACCTTC
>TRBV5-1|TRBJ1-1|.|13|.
CASSLLRSTEAFF
TGCGCCAGCAGCCTCTTAAGGTCGACTGAAGCTTTCTTT
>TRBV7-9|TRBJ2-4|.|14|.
CASSSYTDPGIQYF
TGTGCCAGCAGCTCTTACACCGACCCGGGCATTCAGTACTTC
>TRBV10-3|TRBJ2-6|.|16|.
CAISTHSTGGANVLTF
TGTGCCATCAGTACCCATTCGACAGGAGGGGCCAACGTCCTGACTTTC
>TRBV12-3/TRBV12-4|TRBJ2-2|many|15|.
CASSPRQSNTGELFF
TGTGCCAGCAGTCCTCGACAGTCGAACACCGGGGAGCTGTTTTTT
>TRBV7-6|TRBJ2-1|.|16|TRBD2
CASSQPGGANYNEQFF
TGTGCCAGCAGCCAACCCGGGGGGGCCAACTACAATGAGCAGTTCTTC
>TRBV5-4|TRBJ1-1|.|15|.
CASSSWGLGNTEAFF
TGTGCCAGCAGCTCGTGGGGACTTGGAAACACTGAAGCTTTCTTT
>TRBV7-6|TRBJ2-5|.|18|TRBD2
CASSSEGLAGGYQETQYF
TGTGCCAGCAGCTCCGAGGGACTAGCGGGGGGGTACCAAGAGACCCAGTACTTC
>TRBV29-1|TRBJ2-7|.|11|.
CSGLVLGEQYF
TGCAGCGGACTCGTACTGGGCGAGCAGTACTTC
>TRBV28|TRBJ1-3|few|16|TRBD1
CASSSPGTGFGNTIYF
TGTGCCAGCAGTAGTCCCGGGACAGGGTTCGGAAACACCATATATTTT
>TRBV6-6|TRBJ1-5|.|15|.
CASSSIGASNQPQHF
TGTGCCAGCAGTTCCATAGGGGCTTCCAATCAGCCCCAGCATTTT
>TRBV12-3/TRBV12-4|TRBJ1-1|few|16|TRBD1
CASSFGQGDVGTEAFF
TGTGCCAGCAGTTTCGGTCAGGGGGACGTCGGCACTGAAGCTTTCTTT
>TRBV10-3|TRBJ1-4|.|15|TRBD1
CAISPQGTSNEKLFF
TGTGCCATCAGTCCACAGGGGACCTCTAATGAAAAACTGTTTTTT
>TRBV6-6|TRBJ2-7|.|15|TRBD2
CASSYSAGGRYEQYF
TGTGCCAGCAGTTACTCCGCGGGGGGGCGATACGAGCAGTACTTC
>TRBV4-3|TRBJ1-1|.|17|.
CASSQETAGQLNTEAFF
TGCGCCAGCAGCCAAGAGACAGCGGGCCAGTTGAACACTGAAGCTTTCTTT
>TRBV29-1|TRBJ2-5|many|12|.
CSVDLFGETQYF
TGCAGCGTTGATCTTTTTGGAGAGACCCAGTACTTC
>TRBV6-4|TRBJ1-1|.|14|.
CASRTPGPRAEAFF
TGTGCCAGTAGAACCCCGGGGCCCAGAGCTGAAGCTTTCTTT
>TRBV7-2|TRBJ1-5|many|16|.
CASSPSTIHSNQPQHF
TGTGCCAGCAGCCCTTCTACGATCCATAGCAATCAGCCCCAGCATTTT
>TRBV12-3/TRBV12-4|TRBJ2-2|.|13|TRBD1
CASTRQGGGELFF
TGTGCCAGCACCCGACAGGGCGGCGGGGAGCTGTTTTTT
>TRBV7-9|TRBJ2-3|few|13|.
CASTSEGTDTQYF
TGTGCCAGCACGTCCGAGGGAACAGATACGCAGTATTTT
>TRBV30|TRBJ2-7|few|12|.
CAWSGTRYEQYF
TGTGCCTGGAGTGGTACCCGCTACGAGCAGTACTTC
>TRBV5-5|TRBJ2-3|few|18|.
CASSSTRWGGLFTDTQYF
TGTGCCAGCAGCTCCACCCGGTGGGGGGGGCTCTTCACAGATACGCAGTATTTT
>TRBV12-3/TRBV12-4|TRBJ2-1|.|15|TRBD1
CASSLGRQGRGEQFF
TGTGCCAGCAGTTTAGGACGACAGGGCCGGGGAGAGCAGTTCTTC
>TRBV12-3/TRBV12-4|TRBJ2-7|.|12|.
CASSSQGIEQYF
TGTGCCAGCAGTTCCCAGGGTATCGAGCAGTACTTC
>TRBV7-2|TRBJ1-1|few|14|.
CASSFVGSTTEAFF
TGTGCCAGCAGCTTTGTTGGGTCTACCACTGAAGCTTTCTTT
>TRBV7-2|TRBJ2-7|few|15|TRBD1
CASSRVGQGVDEQYF
TGTGCCAGCAGCCGCGTGGGACAGGGGGTCGACGAGCAGTACTTC
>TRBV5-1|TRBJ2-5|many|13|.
CASSLVGGETQYF
TGCGCCAGCAGCCTAGTGGGTGGAGAGACCCAGTACTTC
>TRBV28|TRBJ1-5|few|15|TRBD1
CASRPDRGLNQPQHF
TGTGCCAGCAGACCCGACAGGGGTCTCAATCAGCCCCAGCATTTT
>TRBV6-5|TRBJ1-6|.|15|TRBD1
CASSYLQGANSPLHF
TGTGCCAGCAGTTACTTACAGGGGGCTAATTCACCCCTCCACTTT
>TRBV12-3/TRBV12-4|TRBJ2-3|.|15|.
CASSLNRVLTDTQYF
TGTGCCAGCAGTTTAAATAGGGTTCTCACAGATACGCAGTATTTT
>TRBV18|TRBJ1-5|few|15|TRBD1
CASSPGTGIHQPQHF
TGTGCCAGCTCACCAGGGACAGGGATCCACCAGCCCCAGCATTTT
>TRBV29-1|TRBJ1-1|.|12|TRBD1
CSVGTGVSEAFF
TGCAGCGTTGGGACAGGGGTCTCTGAAGCTTTCTTT
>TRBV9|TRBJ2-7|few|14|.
CASSVGVGSYEQYF
TGTGCCAGCAGCGTAGGGGTCGGCTCCTACGAGCAGTACTTC
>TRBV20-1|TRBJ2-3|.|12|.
CSATGTTDTQYF
TGCAGTGCCACCGGGACCACAGATACGCAGTATTTT
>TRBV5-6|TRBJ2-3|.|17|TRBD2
CASSLGLAGTATDTQYF
TGTGCCAGCAGCTTGGGGCTAGCGGGGACTGCCACAGATACGCAGTATTTT
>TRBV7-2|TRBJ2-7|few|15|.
CASSFQTQVPYEQYF
TGTGCCAGCAGCTTCCAGACACAGGTGCCCTACGAGCAGTACTTC
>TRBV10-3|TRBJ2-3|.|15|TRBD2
CAISKPGRLGDTQYF
TGTGCCATCAGTAAACCCGGGAGGCTCGGGGATACGCAGTATTTT
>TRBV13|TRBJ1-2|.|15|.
CASSLDAVYSYGYTF
TGTGCCAGCAGCTTAGATGCCGTTTATAGCTATGGCTACACCTTC
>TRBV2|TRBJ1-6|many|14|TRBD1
CASSEIQGASPLHF
TGTGCCAGCAGTGAAATACAGGGGGCTTCACCCCTCCACTTT
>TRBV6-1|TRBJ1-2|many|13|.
CASRDILNYGYTF
TGTGCCAGCAGGGACATCTTAAACTATGGCTACACCTTC
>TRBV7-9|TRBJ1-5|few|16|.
CASSQNEWDSNQPQHF
TGTGCCAGCAGCCAAAATGAGTGGGATAGCAATCAGCCCCAGCATTTT
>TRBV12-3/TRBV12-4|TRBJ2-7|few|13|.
CASSLGGAAEQYF
TGTGCCAGCAGTTTAGGGGGAGCGGCTGAGCAGTACTTC
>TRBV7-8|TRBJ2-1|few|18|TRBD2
CASSRGASGAGSYNEQFF
TGTGCCAGCAGCCGCGGGGCTAGCGGGGCCGGCTCCTACAATGAGCAGTTCTTC
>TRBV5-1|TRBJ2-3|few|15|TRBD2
CASTPTPGGADTQYF
TGCGCCAGCACCCCAACGCCGGGGGGTGCAGATACGCAGTATTTT
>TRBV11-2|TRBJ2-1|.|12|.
CASNIHANEQFF
TGTGCCAGCAACATACACGCTAATGAGCAGTTCTTC